Presented here are 20 T cell receptor beta chains from one specimen sequenced in a study of blood T cells in healthy people across ages. With a J-beta primer mix and a sample-barcoded 5' primer, a second PCR ran roughly 7 to 11 cycles. A single record per CDR3 protein comes from TCRdb applying MiXCR to the 5' RACE reads. The sample records 700,000 to 850,000 distinct CDR3 sequences, 53% being singletons. Material: blood. These receptors were taken from a man aged 80 or over in good health.

The chain employs TRBV27 and TRBJ2-4; TRBD2 matches at 7 bases. CDR3 length: 15 amino acids. The germline gives CDR1 MNHEY, CDR2 SMNVEV (reference sequence). Trimming removed 4 bases from V and 3 bases from J; junction bases left unmatched: 6. The CDR3 DNA is TGTGCCAGCAGTTCGGCGGGAGTGGGCAAAAACATTCAGTACTTC. Amino acids: CASSSAGVGKNIQYF.

This clonotype was observed a handful of times. The chain couples TRBV10-3 to TRBJ1-1; possibly TRBD1 for D (5 bases). The CDR3 extends over 12 amino acids. V was shortened by 6 bases and J by 3 bases, with 8 bases between the two germline ends. The germline V gene has CDR1 ENHRY and CDR2 SYGVKD. The CDR3 reads CAIRAGDTEAFF. Written as DNA, the CDR3 is TGTGCCATCAGGGCGGGGGACACTGAAGCTTTCTTT.

V usage is TRBV6-1 and J usage is TRBJ2-1; tentatively, D is TRBD1 or TRBD2 (6 bases each). Trimming left V 7 bases short and J 3 bases short, with 25 bases between. CDR1 is MNHNS, CDR2 SASEGT, per germline. CDR3 length equals 18 residues. The CDR3 coding sequence is TGTGCCAGCACCGCCATTAGCCGGGGGCGAATCGGCTACAATGAGCAGTTCTTC. It yields the protein CASTAISRGRIGYNEQFF.

Note on this clonotype: Mismatch with germline at one junction end may stem from a read error. The chain combines TRBV25-1 with TRBJ2-5; the match to TRBD2 covers 10 bases. The CDR3 spans 15 residues. Germline V gives CDR1 MGHDK, CDR2 SYGVNS. The CDR3 here is CAGSEPSGSKETQYF. CDR3 sequence (DNA): TGTGCCGGCAGTGAGCCTAGCGGGAGTAAGGAGACCCAGTACTTC.

The chain links TRBV7-8 to TRBJ1-2; 9 bases agree with TRBD1. The length of the CDR3 is 18 residues. Losses at the gene ends were 5 bases for V and 4 bases for J; bases not matched to a gene: 17. Germline CDR1 and CDR2: SGHVS and FQNEAQ. CDR3 sequence: CASSIGGQGTLWVYGYTF. DNA for the CDR3: TGTGCCAGCAGCATAGGGGGACAGGGTACTCTTTGGGTCTATGGCTACACCTTC.

This rearrangement joins TRBV27 to TRBJ2-7; D ambiguous. The J call may be incorrect, as the DNA end agrees better with TRBJ2-1. The CDR3 has 17 residues. CDR1 and CDR2 from the germline V gene are MNHEY and SMNVEV (reference sequence). CDR3 in amino acids: CASSFFMARTTYNEQFF. The CDR3 DNA reads TGTGCCAGCAGTTTCTTCATGGCTAGAACGACCTACAATGAGCAGTTCTTC.

The table lists this clonotype with a few counts. The chain links TRBV5-1 to TRBJ2-3, with 8 bases identical to TRBD1. CDR3 size: 15 residues. CDR1 and CDR2 (germline): SGHRS, YFSETQ. V dropped 4 bases and J dropped 2; count of bases not matched to a gene: 6. The CDR3 spells CASSVTGANTDTQYF. The CDR3 nucleotides read TGCGCCAGCAGCGTGACAGGGGCCAACACAGATACGCAGTATTTT. Supplemented by reference TRBV5-1 and TRBJ2-3, the full variable domain reads KAGVTQTPRYLIKTRGQQVTLSCSPISGHRSVSWYQQTPGQGLQFLFEYFSETQRNKGNFPGRFSGRQFSNSRSEMNVSTLELGDSALYLCASSVTGANTDTQYFGPGTRLTVL.

The chain uses TRBV6-2 or TRBV6-3 and TRBJ1-5; D gene ambiguous. The CDR3 is made up of 16 amino acids. In germline, CDR1 is MNHEY, CDR2 SVGEGT. V was trimmed by 6 bases and J by 7 bases, leaving 22 bases between them. The CDR3 here is CASSRPRDTLGQPQHF. In DNA, the CDR3 is TGTGCCAGCAGCCGCCCGAGGGATACGCTCGGGCAGCCCCAGCATTTT.

This clonotype was counted a few times. In DNA form, the CDR3 reads TGTGCCACCAGTGACCGCTGGAGGGCCAACGTCCTGACTTTC. This sequence encodes CATSDRWRANVLTF. V usage is TRBV24-1 and J usage is TRBJ2-6, with no clear D. The germline V gene encodes CDR1 KGHDR and CDR2 SFDVKD. V was pared by 4 bases and J by 5 bases, with 8 bases between. This CDR3 region has 14 residues.

The V and J genes are TRBV7-2 and TRBJ1-2; 9 bases line up with TRBD1. V lost 5 bases and J lost 4; bases outside the gene matches: 8. This CDR3 is 15 amino acids long. Germline V gene data show CDR1 as SGHTA and CDR2 as FQGNSA. The CDR3 protein is CASSPPGQGRYGYTF. The CDR3 coding sequence is TGTGCCAGCAGCCCACCGGGACAGGGTCGCTATGGCTACACCTTC.

This clonotype appeared a few times. This chain connects TRBV29-1 to TRBJ2-5; 7 nucleotides align to TRBD2. This CDR3 is 14 amino acids long. Germline values: CDR1 SQVTM, CDR2 ANQGSEA. V shed 6 bases, J shed 11 bases, and the junction held 18 bases outside the gene matches. In DNA, the CDR3 is TGCAGCGTCTCAGCGGGACCATCCGGACGTGAGCAGTACTTC. This gives the protein CSVSAGPSGREQYF.

This rearrangement joins TRBV20-1 to TRBJ2-5, with D tentatively TRBD2 (6 bases). The V end was cut by 5 bases, the J end by 2 bases, with 21 bases between. Germline V lookup: CDR1 DFQATT, CDR2 SNEGSKA (reference sequence). This CDR3 has 16 residues. The CDR3 loop reads CSAGLGGGLFQETQYF. The CDR3 DNA reads as TGCAGTGCTGGGCTGGGAGGCGGGCTATTTCAAGAGACCCAGTACTTC.

The rearrangement uses TRBV20-1 and TRBJ2-4; D tentatively fits TRBD1 or TRBD2 (5 bases each). CDR3 length equals 13 residues. V lost 0 bases to trimming and J lost 6 bases, with 9 bases between them. CDR1 is DFQATT, CDR2 SNEGSKA, per germline (reference sequence). Here the CDR3 reads CSAREEGPNIQYF. The CDR3 nucleotides read TGCAGTGCTAGAGAAGAGGGGCCAAACATTCAGTACTTC.

This chain links TRBV12-3 or TRBV12-4 with TRBJ2-5; TRBD1 might be the D (6 bases). The CDR3 has 13 amino acids. The ends were cut back, 7 bases at V and 4 bases at J, with 13 bases in the middle. CDR3 DNA: TGTGCCAGCACCTCACAGGGACGAGAGACCCAGTACTTC. Residues: CASTSQGRETQYF.

This rearrangement joins TRBV2 to TRBJ2-7; D is uncertain. V was pared by 7 bases and J by 4 bases, with 14 bases between. Germline assignment: CDR1 SNHLY and CDR2 FYNNEI. The CDR3 runs to 13 residues. This CDR3 reads CASTPQAFYEQYF. The CDR3 DNA is TGTGCCAGCACTCCTCAGGCATTTTACGAGCAGTACTTC. The full variable domain, in which reference TRBV2 and TRBJ2-7 provide the parts outside the CDR3, is EPEVTQTPSHQVTQMGQEVILRCVPISNHLYFYWYRQILGQKVEFLVSFYNNEISEKSEIFDDQFSVERPDGSNFTLKIRSTKLEDSAMYFCASTPQAFYEQYFGPGTRLTVT.

Points on this clonotype: At one end, the junction sequence differs from germline, possibly due to a read error. This chain uses TRBV4-2 with TRBJ2-4, with TRBD1 matching over 8 bases. The CDR3 runs 15 residues. Germline values: CDR1 LGHNA, CDR2 YNFKEQ. This chain's CDR3 is CASGQTGQGNNIQYF. The CDR3 DNA is TGTGCCAGCGGCCAAACTGGACAGGGTAACAACATTCAGTACTTC.

V gene TRBV7-2 combines with J gene TRBJ2-3; 9 bases line up with TRBD2. V was pared by 5 bases and J by 3 bases, with 12 bases of the junction left unmatched. The CDR3 consists of 17 residues. The V gene's germline CDR1 is SGHTA and CDR2 FQGNSA. The CDR3 loop is CASSRRAGGPWTDTQYF. CDR3 sequence (DNA): TGTGCCAGCAGCCGGAGGGCGGGAGGGCCTTGGACAGATACGCAGTATTTT.

The sample holds a few counts of this clonotype. The chain joins TRBV15 to TRBJ2-3, with a possible D match to TRBD2 (6 bases). Per germline, CDR1 LNHNV and CDR2 YYDKDF (reference sequence). Trimming took 8 bases from V and 0 from J, leaving 9 bases between them. The CDR3 extends over 13 amino acids. The CDR3 DNA sequence: TGTGCCACCCGGGACTTCAGCACAGATACGCAGTATTTT. Protein product: CATRDFSTDTQYF. The full variable domain, completed using reference TRBV15 and TRBJ2-3, is DAMVIQNPRYQVTQFGKPVTLSCSQTLNHNVMYWYQQKSSQAPKLLFHYYDKDFNNEADTPDNFQSRRPNTSFCFLDIRSPGLGDTAMYLCATRDFSTDTQYFGPGTRLTVL.

This clonotype was seen only a few times. V and J are TRBV12-3 or TRBV12-4 and TRBJ2-1, with a weak D call TRBD2 (6 bases). V gave up 5 bases and J gave up 10 bases, with 21 bases separating them. The CDR3 totals 15 residues. CDR3: CASSLRAGPSGEQFF. As DNA, the CDR3 is TGTGCCAGCAGTCTGAGGGCGGGGCCGAGCGGGGAGCAGTTCTTC.

This clonotype was seen only a few times. The V gene is TRBV7-2, the J gene TRBJ1-6; no reliable D call. There are 14 residues in the CDR3. V dropped 1 base and J dropped 9 bases, with 10 bases sitting between them. Germline values: CDR1 SGHTA, CDR2 FQGNSA. The CDR3 nucleotides read TGTGCCAGCAGCTTAGGGGCTTGGGCTTCACCCCTCCACTTT. It codes for CASSLGAWASPLHF.